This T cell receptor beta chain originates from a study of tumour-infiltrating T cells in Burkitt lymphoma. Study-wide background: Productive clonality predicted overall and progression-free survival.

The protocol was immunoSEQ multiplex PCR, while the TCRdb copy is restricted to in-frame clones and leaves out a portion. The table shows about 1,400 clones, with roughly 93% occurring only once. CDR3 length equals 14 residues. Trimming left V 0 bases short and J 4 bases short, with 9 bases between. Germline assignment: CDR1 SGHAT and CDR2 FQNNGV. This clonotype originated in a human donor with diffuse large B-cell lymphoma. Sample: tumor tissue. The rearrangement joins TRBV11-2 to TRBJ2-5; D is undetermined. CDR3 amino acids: CASSLDPSSETQYF. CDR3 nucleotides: TGTGCCAGCAGCTTAGATCCTTCTTCAGAGACCCAGTACTTC.